This TCR beta chain was observed in a study of human T cells and chemical hapten exposure. The time point is: patch test 2, 6 weeks after DPC sensitization. Treatment reported: therapeutic diphenylcyclopropenone sensitization with weekly scalp DPC. This clonotype was detected only a few times. The antigen is not known. One entry per CDR3 protein results from TCRdb running MiXCR on the RACE reads. The table has roughly 92,000 distinct CDR3 sequences, more than 9.5% seen once; the top ten hold approximately 3.4%. Study results and caveats: PT1 expanded TCR numbers rose with patch test score.

The sequence came from a woman aged 40 to 49 with alopecia areata. Some clones in this sample may be carry-over from other donors' samples. The specimen comprised whole blood, sampled in connection with sensitization to the hapten diphenylcyclopropenone (DPC).

As DNA, the CDR3 is TGCAGTGCTAGACGACTAGCGGGGGCGGATGAGCAGTTCTTC. As protein: CSARRLAGADEQFF. V and J are TRBV20-1 and TRBJ2-1; 12 bases line up with TRBD2. Germline V gives CDR1 DFQATT, CDR2 SNEGSKA (reference sequence). The CDR3 runs 14 residues. J lost 8 bases, V lost 2 bases, and 4 bases had no gene match.